Below, one T cell receptor beta chain is given with its context. Per the study methods: Using reference gene primer amplification, nucleated cell counts were estimated. Here immunoSEQ multiplex PCR was the method, and the copy in TCRdb shows in-frame clones only, minus some. Clone size and the V and J calls come from that table; the DNA yielded D and trimming. The sample holds fewer than 70,000 clones; 88% are singletons and the top ten take roughly 2.4%. This entry comes from a study of blood T cell repertoires in COVID-19. Trimming removed 0 bases from V and 5 bases from J; junction bases left unmatched: 5. Germline V gene lookup returns CDR1 SGHTA and CDR2 FQGTGA. This CDR3 comprises 15 residues.

This clonotype was sampled from a human donor in a cohort sampled during active COVID-19. The chain has TRBV7-3 and TRBJ2-5; 8 nucleotides agree with TRBD2. The sequenced sample consisted of peripheral blood. In DNA, the CDR3 is TGTGCCAGCAGCTTAACGAGCGGGAGTACGGAGACCCAGTACTTC. Its translation is CASSLTSGSTETQYF.